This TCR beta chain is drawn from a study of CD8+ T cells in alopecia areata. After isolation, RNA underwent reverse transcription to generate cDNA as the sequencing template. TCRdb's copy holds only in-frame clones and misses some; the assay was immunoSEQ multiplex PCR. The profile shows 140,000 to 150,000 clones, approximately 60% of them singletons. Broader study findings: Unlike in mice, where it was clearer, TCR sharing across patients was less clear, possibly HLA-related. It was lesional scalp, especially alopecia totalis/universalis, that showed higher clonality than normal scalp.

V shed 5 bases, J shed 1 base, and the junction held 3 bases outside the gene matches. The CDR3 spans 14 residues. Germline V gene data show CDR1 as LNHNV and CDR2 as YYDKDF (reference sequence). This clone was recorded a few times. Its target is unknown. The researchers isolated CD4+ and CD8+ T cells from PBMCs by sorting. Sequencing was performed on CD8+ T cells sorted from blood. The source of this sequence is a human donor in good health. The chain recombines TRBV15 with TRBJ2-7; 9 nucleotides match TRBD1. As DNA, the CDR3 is TGTGCCACCAGCCCGGACAGGGGTTCCTACGAGCAGTACTTC. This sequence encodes CATSPDRGSYEQYF.